These 7 T cell receptor beta chains were sequenced from one sample in a study of T cell responses to AZD1222 COVID-19 vaccine. The protocol was immunoSEQ multiplex PCR, while the TCRdb copy is restricted to in-frame clones and leaves out a portion. This table has roughly 71,000 clones, roughly 85% appearing once. This specimen consisted of peripheral blood, obtained on day 0 of AZD1222 vaccination. These receptors were taken from an adult in good health.

The CDR3 sequence is CASGSRGRDQPQHF. The CDR3 DNA reads TGCGCCAGCGGATCCAGGGGGCGAGATCAGCCCCAGCATTTT. The V gene is TRBV4-1, the J gene TRBJ1-5; 8 bases match TRBD1. This CDR3 comprises 14 residues. The V and J ends lost 8 bases and 5 bases, in that order; junction bases with no gene match: 8. The germline CDR1 and CDR2 sequences are MGHRA and YSYEKL.

For this clone: Other nucleotide sequences from this sample produce the same CDR3. The chain is built from TRBV30 and TRBJ1-5, with a tentative D call TRBD1 (5 bases). Trimming took 5 bases from V and 0 from J, leaving 8 bases between them. The germline V gene encodes CDR1 GTSNPN and CDR2 SVGIG (reference sequence). CDR3 length equals 13 residues. The CDR3 spells CAWGRDSNQPQHF. The CDR3 DNA reads as TGTGCCTGGGGCAGGGATAGCAATCAGCCCCAGCATTTT.

This clone appeared once. The chain links TRBV3-1 (or the pseudogene TRBV3-2) to TRBJ1-5, with D unclear. Germline V gene sequence: CDR1 LGHDT, CDR2 YNNKEL (reference sequence). V was cut by 2 bases and J by 3 bases, with 11 bases left in between. The CDR3 totals 15 residues. The CDR3 here is CASSQSSANNQPQHF. CDR3 DNA sequence: TGTGCCAGCAGCCAAAGCTCGGCGAACAATCAGCCCCAGCATTTT.

The chain couples TRBV29-1 to TRBJ2-6, with 7 bases matching TRBD1. Germline CDR1 SQVTM, CDR2 ANQGSEA. The CDR3 has 18 amino acids. The V segment lost 5 bases and the J segment 0 bases; nucleotides outside the gene matches: 13. CDR3 in amino acids: CSVRQGRAGASGANVLTF. CDR3 sequence (DNA): TGCAGCGTTAGACAGGGCAGGGCTGGGGCCTCTGGGGCCAACGTCCTGACTTTC.

The chain carries TRBV18 and TRBJ2-1; D possibly corresponds to TRBD2 (6 bases). The germline CDR1 and CDR2 sequences are KGHSH and LQKENI. The CDR3 is made up of 14 amino acids. The germline V and J ends were trimmed by 2 bases and 5 bases, with 10 bases remaining between them. CDR3 coding DNA: TGTGCCAGCTCACCATCGGGACTGAACAATGAGCAGTTCTTC. Protein sequence: CASSPSGLNNEQFF.

As for this clone: One end of the junction does not line up with germline, which may come from a read error. V is TRBV3-1 (or the pseudogene TRBV3-2) and J is TRBJ1-3; D unclear. The CDR3 has 16 amino acids. CDR1 LGHDT and CDR2 YNNKEL come from the germline V gene (reference sequence). The CDR3 spells CASSQGVGNSGNTIYF. CDR3 sequence (DNA): TGTGCCAGCAGTCAAGGCGTTGGAAACTCTGGAAACACCATATATTTT.

The CDR3: CASSPGQHQETQYF. In DNA, the CDR3 is TGCGCCAGCAGCCCTGGACAGCACCAAGAGACCCAGTACTTC. J is TRBJ2-5 and V is TRBV5-1; D possibly corresponds to TRBD1 (6 bases). The V end was cut by 4 bases, the J end by 0 bases, with 10 bases between. Germline V gene sequence: CDR1 SGHRS, CDR2 YFSETQ. CDR3 size: 14 residues.